What follows are 5 T cell receptor beta chains derived from one specimen sequenced in a study of beta chain features in type 1 diabetes. Study-wide points: Patients with Type 1 diabetes showed moderately but significantly shorter TCRB CDR3s in all four CD4+ subsets.

TCRB transcripts that were expressed got sequenced, as all of the isolated RNA had been reverse transcribed. Generated by immunoSEQ multiplex PCR, the TCRdb table keeps only in-frame clones and is missing some. The table records almost 350,000 clones, approximately 10% of them present only once. Their cognate antigens are unknown. The sequenced sample consisted of central memory CD4+ T cells from blood. The receptors stem from a man aged 30 to 45 with type 1 diabetes.

This clone was observed a few times. This rearrangement joins TRBV12-2 to TRBJ1-5. TRBV12-2 constitutes a pseudogene. The CDR3 spans 10 residues. In DNA form, the CDR3 reads TGTGCAAATTTCAATCAGCCCCAGCATTTT. This gives the protein CANFNQPQHF.

This clone has more than one count but fewer than ten. Other nucleotide sequences from this sample produce the same CDR3. This rearrangement joins TRBV9 to TRBJ1-5, with D possibly TRBD1 on 5 matching bases. Germline V gene lookup returns CDR1 SGDLS and CDR2 YYNGEE. Trimming shortened V by 4 bases and J by 0 bases, and 11 bases separated the two germline ends. The CDR3 contains 15 residues. The CDR3, as DNA: TGTGCCAGCAGCAGTACGGGGGATAGCAATCAGCCCCAGCATTTT. It specifies CASSSTGDSNQPQHF.

This clone has more than one count but fewer than ten. This chain connects TRBV7-9 to TRBJ2-2; perhaps TRBD1 as D (5 bases). The CDR3 runs to 12 residues. V lost 11 bases, J lost 7 bases, and 14 bases lay in between. Looked up from germline, CDR1 is SEHNR and CDR2 is FQNEAQ (reference sequence). CDR3 DNA: TGTGCCTACAGGCTAACCAGCGGGGAGCTGTTTTTT. Translating gives CAYRLTSGELFF.

This clone was found many times. The CDR3 loop is CASSLKWTGTQYF. CDR3 nucleotide sequence: TGTGCCAGCAGCTTAAAGTGGACAGGGACGCAGTATTTT. The chain joins TRBV7-2 to TRBJ2-3, with 8 bases aligning to TRBD1. CDR1 is SGHTA and CDR2 is FQGNSA in the germline V gene. The CDR3 runs 13 residues. J gave up 9 bases and V 2 bases, and 4 bases lay outside the gene matches.

There are a few counts of this clone. The CDR3 DNA reads as TGTGCCAGTAGTATAGATTCCGACAGTACTCCCTACAATGAGCAGTTCTTC. This sequence encodes CASSIDSDSTPYNEQFF. The rearrangement uses TRBV19 and TRBJ2-1, with a possible D match to TRBD1 (5 bases). Germline V gene sequence: CDR1 LNHDA, CDR2 SQIVND (reference sequence). V gave up 0 bases and J gave up 2 bases, with 14 bases separating them. This CDR3 spans 17 amino acids.